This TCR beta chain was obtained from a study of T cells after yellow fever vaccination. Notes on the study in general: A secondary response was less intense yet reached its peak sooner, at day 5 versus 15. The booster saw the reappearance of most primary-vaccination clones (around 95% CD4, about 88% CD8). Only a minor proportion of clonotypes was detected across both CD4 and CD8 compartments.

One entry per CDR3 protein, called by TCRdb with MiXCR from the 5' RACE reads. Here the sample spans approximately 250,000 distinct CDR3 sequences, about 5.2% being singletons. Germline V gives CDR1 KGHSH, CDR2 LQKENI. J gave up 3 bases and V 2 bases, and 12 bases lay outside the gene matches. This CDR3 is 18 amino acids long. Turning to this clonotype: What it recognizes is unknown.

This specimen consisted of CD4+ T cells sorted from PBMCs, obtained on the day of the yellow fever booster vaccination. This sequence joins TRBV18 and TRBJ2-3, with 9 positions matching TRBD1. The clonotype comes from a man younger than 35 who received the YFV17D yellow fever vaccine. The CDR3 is CASSPSGTAGQGTDTQYF. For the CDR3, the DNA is TGTGCCAGCTCACCAAGTGGAACCGCGGGACAGGGTACAGATACGCAGTATTTT.